This T cell receptor beta chain was recovered during a study of blood T cells in healthy people across ages. For this clonotype: Its matching antigen is unknown.

Through a sample-barcoded 5' primer and a J-beta primer mix, a second PCR was run for roughly 7 to 11 cycles. A single record per CDR3 protein comes from TCRdb applying MiXCR to the 5' RACE reads. The sample consists of a few hundred thousand distinct CDR3 sequences, roughly a quarter of them appearing once. There are 17 residues in the CDR3. The ends lost 8 bases at V and 0 bases at J; junction bases unmatched: 5. Per the germline V gene, CDR1 is KGHDR and CDR2 is SFDVKD. Study results and caveats: With unsorted PBMCs, a conclusive comparison of naive versus antigen-experienced cells was not possible.

The specimen was blood. The chain links TRBV24-1 to TRBJ2-1; 14 bases agree with TRBD2. This receptor was taken from a woman in her 70s in good health. CDR3 loop: CATTSTSGGGSYNEQFF. CDR3 in DNA: TGTGCCACCACGTCGACTAGCGGGGGGGGCTCCTACAATGAGCAGTTCTTC.